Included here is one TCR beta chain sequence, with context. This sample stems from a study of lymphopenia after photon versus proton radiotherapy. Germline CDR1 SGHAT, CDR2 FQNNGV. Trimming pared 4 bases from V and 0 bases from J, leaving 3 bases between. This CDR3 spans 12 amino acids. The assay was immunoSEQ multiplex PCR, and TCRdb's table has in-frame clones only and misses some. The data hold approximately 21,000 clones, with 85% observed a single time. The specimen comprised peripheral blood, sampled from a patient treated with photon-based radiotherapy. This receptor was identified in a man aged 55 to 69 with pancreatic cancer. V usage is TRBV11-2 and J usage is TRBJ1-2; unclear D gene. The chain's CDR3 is CASSSTNYGYTF. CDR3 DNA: TGTGCCAGCAGCTCCACTAACTATGGCTACACCTTC.